These T cell receptor beta chains were read from a single sample in a study of control samples from healthy donors and cancer patients. The protocol was immunoSEQ multiplex PCR, while the TCRdb copy is restricted to in-frame clones and leaves out a portion. Of about 84,000 clones in the sample, 75% to 85% were seen once. Material: PBMCs. These receptor sequences come from a man in his sixties with head and neck cancer. CDR3s include the opening cysteine and the closing phenylalanine or tryptophan. The order of the fields is CDR3 protein, CDR3 DNA, V gene, J gene, D gene, clone size. D genes are given only for firm matches. Clone size, where shown, is once, few, many, or a class for clones that have expanded.

CDR3 protein: CASSLGVAGGTEAFF
CDR3 DNA: TGTGCCAGCAGTTTAGGAGTGGCCGGCGGCACTGAAGCTTTCTTT
V gene: TRBV27
J gene: TRBJ1-1
D gene: -
clone size: -

CDR3 protein: CASSYGQGGQPQHF
CDR3 DNA: TGTGCCAGCAGTTATGGGCAGGGGGGTCAGCCCCAGCATTTT
V gene: TRBV6-2/TRBV6-3
J gene: TRBJ1-5
D gene: TRBD1
clone size: -

CDR3 protein: CASSPVQGDYGYTF
CDR3 DNA: TGTGCCAGCTCACCAGTACAGGGCGACTATGGCTACACCTTC
V gene: TRBV18
J gene: TRBJ1-2
D gene: -
clone size: -

CDR3 protein: CASSHKREGRGETQYF
CDR3 DNA: TGTGCCAGCAGCCATAAGCGGGAGGGCCGGGGGGAGACCCAGTACTTC
V gene: TRBV7-9
J gene: TRBJ2-5
D gene: TRBD2
clone size: -

CDR3 protein: CASSLEQTYEQYF
CDR3 DNA: TGCGCCAGCAGCTTGGAACAGACCTACGAGCAGTACTTC
V gene: TRBV5-1
J gene: TRBJ2-7
D gene: -
clone size: -

CDR3 protein: CASSQDSYQPQHF
CDR3 DNA: TGTGCCAGCAGCCAAGACAGTTATCAGCCCCAGCATTTT
V gene: TRBV3-1/TRBV3-2
J gene: TRBJ1-5
D gene: -
clone size: -

CDR3 protein: CAISESMGLADNPTTQYF
CDR3 DNA: TGTGCCATCAGTGAGTCGATGGGACTAGCGGACAACCCTACGACGCAGTACTTC
V gene: TRBV10-3
J gene: TRBJ2-7
D gene: TRBD2
clone size: -

CDR3 protein: CAWSTGLNTEAFF
CDR3 DNA: TGTGCCTGGAGTACGGGGTTGAACACTGAAGCTTTCTTT
V gene: TRBV30
J gene: TRBJ1-1
D gene: -
clone size: once

CDR3 protein: CASSLVGGGSSYEQYF
CDR3 DNA: TGTGCCAGCAGCTTGGTGGGGGGAGGGAGCTCCTACGAGCAGTACTTC
V gene: TRBV5-6
J gene: TRBJ2-7
D gene: TRBD2
clone size: -

CDR3 protein: CASSRSTNEKLFF
CDR3 DNA: TGTGCCAGCTCCAGGTCGACTAATGAAAAACTGTTTTTT
V gene: TRBV12-3/TRBV12-4
J gene: TRBJ1-4
D gene: -
clone size: -

CDR3 protein: CASSATSGGLVNYGYTF
CDR3 DNA: TGTGCCAGCAGCGCAACCTCGGGGGGGCTTGTTAACTATGGCTACACCTTC
V gene: TRBV9
J gene: TRBJ1-2
D gene: -
clone size: -

CDR3 protein: CASSLRVSDTQYF
CDR3 DNA: TGTGCCAGCAGTTTACGAGTGAGCGATACGCAGTATTTT
V gene: TRBV27
J gene: TRBJ2-3
D gene: -
clone size: -

CDR3 protein: CASSPRTYQETQYF
CDR3 DNA: TGTGCCAGCTCACCTCGGACGTACCAAGAGACCCAGTACTTC
V gene: TRBV18
J gene: TRBJ2-5
D gene: -
clone size: -

CDR3 protein: CASREEAGITGELFF
CDR3 DNA: TGTGCCAGCAGGGAGGAGGCAGGGATCACCGGGGAGCTGTTTTTT
V gene: TRBV2
J gene: TRBJ2-2
D gene: -
clone size: -

CDR3 protein: CASSEDWLVGYNEQFF
CDR3 DNA: TGTGCCAGCAGTGAAGATTGGTTAGTCGGGTACAATGAGCAGTTCTTC
V gene: TRBV6-1
J gene: TRBJ2-1
D gene: -
clone size: -

CDR3 protein: CASSRDPNEQFF
CDR3 DNA: TGTGCCAGCAGCCGGGACCCCAATGAGCAGTTCTTC
V gene: TRBV12-3/TRBV12-4
J gene: TRBJ2-1
D gene: -
clone size: few

CDR3 protein: CAIRRQGGYEQYF
CDR3 DNA: TGTGCCATCAGGAGACAGGGGGGCTACGAGCAGTACTTC
V gene: TRBV10-3
J gene: TRBJ2-7
D gene: TRBD1
clone size: -

CDR3 protein: CASNRLAGVNEQFF
CDR3 DNA: TGTGCCAGCAACAGACTAGCGGGAGTCAATGAGCAGTTCTTC
V gene: TRBV2
J gene: TRBJ2-1
D gene: TRBD2
clone size: once

CDR3 protein: CSSSWGTSSGEQFF
CDR3 DNA: TGCAGCTCTTCATGGGGGACTAGCTCCGGTGAGCAGTTCTTC
V gene: TRBV29-1
J gene: TRBJ2-1
D gene: TRBD2
clone size: -

CDR3 protein: CASSPGTGGKDTQYF
CDR3 DNA: TGTGCCAGCTCACCTGGGACAGGGGGGAAAGATACGCAGTATTTT
V gene: TRBV18
J gene: TRBJ2-3
D gene: TRBD1
clone size: -

CDR3 protein: CAAVMRGQALHYGYTF
CDR3 DNA: TGTGCCGCAGTAATGCGGGGACAGGCCTTACACTATGGCTACACCTTC
V gene: TRBV2
J gene: TRBJ1-2
D gene: TRBD1
clone size: once

CDR3 protein: CASSEAGGRARNEQFF
CDR3 DNA: TGCGCCAGCAGTGAGGCTGGCGGGAGGGCCAGGAATGAGCAGTTCTTC
V gene: TRBV10-2
J gene: TRBJ2-1
D gene: TRBD2
clone size: -

CDR3 protein: CASSPGTGAYNEQFF
CDR3 DNA: TGCGCCAGCAGCCCCGGGACAGGGGCCTACAATGAGCAGTTCTTC
V gene: TRBV5-1
J gene: TRBJ2-1
D gene: TRBD1
clone size: -

CDR3 protein: CASSSPAGDTGELFF
CDR3 DNA: TGTGCCAGCAGCTCGCCAGCGGGAGACACCGGGGAGCTGTTTTTT
V gene: TRBV11-3
J gene: TRBJ2-2
D gene: TRBD2
clone size: -

CDR3 protein: CASSPRQGVDTIYF
CDR3 DNA: TGTGCCAGCAGCCCAAGACAGGGTGTGGACACCATATATTTT
V gene: TRBV5-4
J gene: TRBJ1-3
D gene: TRBD1
clone size: -

CDR3 protein: CASSGGNQPQHF
CDR3 DNA: TGTGCCAGCAGCGGGGGGAATCAGCCCCAGCATTTT
V gene: TRBV9
J gene: TRBJ1-5
D gene: -
clone size: -

CDR3 protein: CASSLEGRSETQYF
CDR3 DNA: TGTGCCAGCAGTTTAGAGGGAAGATCAGAGACCCAGTACTTC
V gene: TRBV28
J gene: TRBJ2-5
D gene: -
clone size: -

CDR3 protein: CASSLTGGGYNEQFF
CDR3 DNA: TGCGCCAGCAGCCTTACAGGGGGAGGGTACAATGAGCAGTTCTTC
V gene: TRBV5-1
J gene: TRBJ2-1
D gene: -
clone size: -

CDR3 protein: CASSLAEGGGEQFF
CDR3 DNA: TGCGCCAGCAGCTTGGCCGAGGGAGGGGGTGAGCAGTTCTTC
V gene: TRBV5-1
J gene: TRBJ2-1
D gene: -
clone size: -

CDR3 protein: CASRPDNSYNEQFF
CDR3 DNA: TGTGCCAGCAGGCCAGACAACTCCTACAATGAGCAGTTCTTC
V gene: TRBV6-5
J gene: TRBJ2-1
D gene: -
clone size: -

CDR3 protein: CASTRGAGVETQYF
CDR3 DNA: TGTGCCAGCACCCGGGGGGCAGGCGTAGAGACCCAGTACTTC
V gene: TRBV9
J gene: TRBJ2-5
D gene: -
clone size: few

CDR3 protein: CASSPGTGLDQPQHF
CDR3 DNA: TGTGCCAGCAGCCCCGGGACAGGACTTGATCAGCCCCAGCATTTT
V gene: TRBV6-5
J gene: TRBJ1-5
D gene: TRBD1
clone size: -

CDR3 protein: CASSLKDPICKKNIQYF
CDR3 DNA: TGTGCCAGCAGCTTGAAGGATCCCATTTGCAAAAAAAACATTCAGTACTTC
V gene: TRBV3-1/TRBV3-2
J gene: TRBJ2-4
D gene: -
clone size: -

CDR3 protein: CASSEAPSKGETQYF
CDR3 DNA: TGTGCCAGCAGTGAGGCACCATCCAAAGGAGAGACCCAGTACTTC
V gene: TRBV6-1
J gene: TRBJ2-5
D gene: -
clone size: -

CDR3 protein: CASSQGSGRRGEQYF
CDR3 DNA: TGCGCCAGCAGCCAGGGTTCGGGACGTCGTGGGGAGCAGTACTTC
V gene: TRBV4-1
J gene: TRBJ2-7
D gene: -
clone size: medium-sized

CDR3 protein: CASSVRLGPYEQYF
CDR3 DNA: TGTGCCAGCAGTGTCCGACTGGGTCCCTACGAGCAGTACTTC
V gene: TRBV27
J gene: TRBJ2-7
D gene: -
clone size: once

CDR3 protein: CASSGGASSTDTQYF
CDR3 DNA: TGCGCCAGCAGCGGGGGGGCGTCTAGCACAGATACGCAGTATTTT
V gene: TRBV5-1
J gene: TRBJ2-3
D gene: -
clone size: -

CDR3 protein: CASSRPGGGTEAFF
CDR3 DNA: TGTGCCAGCAGCCGTCCGGGGGGAGGCACTGAAGCTTTCTTT
V gene: TRBV3-1/TRBV3-2
J gene: TRBJ1-1
D gene: -
clone size: -

CDR3 protein: CASSAAPGGTQYF
CDR3 DNA: TGTGCCAGCAGTGCGGCTCCGGGGGGAACCCAGTACTTC
V gene: TRBV2
J gene: TRBJ2-5
D gene: TRBD2
clone size: once